This record looks at one T cell receptor (beta chain) sequence and its context. Its antigen is still unknown. RNA amounts of about 0.45 to 1 ug underwent reverse transcription with random hexamers. TCR beta CDR3 was amplified by immunoSEQ multiplex PCR. This amplification extended across 54 Vbeta and 13 Jbeta segments. TCRdb reprocessed the immunoSEQ multiplex PCR reads via MiXCR and lists one record per CDR3 protein. This table holds around 130,000 distinct CDR3 sequences, about 95% found once. CDR3 length: 13 residues. V shed 3 bases and J 9 bases; nucleotides not matched to a gene: 5. Germline V lookup: CDR1 KGHDR, CDR2 SFDVKD. The sample comes from a study of CD8 T cells in Susac syndrome. Study-wide points: Susac-specific public clones in total CD8+ repertoires numbered sixteen; in CD8+ TEMRA repertoires, they numbered five.

CD8+ and CD4+ T cells taken from blood had their TCR beta sequenced. The sequence derives from a human donor with Susac syndrome. Source material: CD8+ T cells from PBMCs. The rearrangement joins TRBV24-1 to TRBJ2-5; 8 bases line up with TRBD2. CDR3 sequence (DNA): TGTGCCACCAGTGATCGGGGGGGCGAGGCCCAGTACTTC. This gives the protein CATSDRGGEAQYF.